A selection of T cell receptor beta chains follows, all from one sample in a study of blood T cell repertoires in COVID-19. Assay: immunoSEQ multiplex PCR; the TCRdb copy retains only in-frame clones and omits some. This table has under 65,000 clones, around nine tenths appearing once. The source material was peripheral blood. The receptors stem from an elderly man with acute or convalescent COVID-19. Both conserved end residues are part of each CDR3. The D gene is left open where the match is weak. Size is omitted from some rows. Given values are once, few, many or a class for expanded clones.

D gene	clone size	V gene	J gene	CDR3 protein	CDR3 DNA
TRBD1	.	TRBV5-1	TRBJ1-1	CASSGTGQTNTEAFF	TGCGCCAGCAGCGGGACGGGACAGACGAACACTGAAGCTTTCTTT
.	.	TRBV9	TRBJ2-5	CASSVGFRGETQYF	TGTGCCAGCAGCGTAGGTTTCAGGGGTGAGACCCAGTACTTC
.	.	TRBV11-2	TRBJ2-7	CASSLVSVPYYEQYF	TGTGCCAGCAGCTTAGTCTCCGTTCCCTACTACGAGCAGTACTTC
TRBD1	once	TRBV19	TRBJ1-4	CASSIGDRDNEKLFF	TGTGCCAGTAGTATAGGGGACAGGGATAATGAAAAACTGTTTTTT
.	.	TRBV9	TRBJ1-6	CASSGQGGSPLHF	TGTGCCAGCAGCGGGCAGGGAGGTTCACCCCTCCACTTT
.	.	TRBV7-8	TRBJ1-1	CASSFLTEAFF	TGTGCCAGCAGCTTCCTCACTGAAGCTTTCTTT
.	once	TRBV30	TRBJ2-1	CAWSAGQSYNEQFF	TGTGCCTGGAGTGCCGGACAGTCCTACAATGAGCAGTTCTTC
.	.	TRBV28	TRBJ2-3	CANRAASTDTQYF	TGTGCCAACAGGGCGGCCAGCACAGATACGCAGTATTTT
.	once	TRBV10-3	TRBJ1-5	CAISVGVEGPQHF	TGTGCCATCAGTGTTGGAGTCGAGGGGCCCCAGCATTTT
.	.	TRBV5-1	TRBJ1-3	CASSLAGSGGNTIYF	TGCGCCAGCAGCTTGGCGGGGAGCGGTGGAAACACCATATATTTT
.	.	TRBV2	TRBJ1-2	CASSRLRGEGYTF	TGTGCCAGCAGTCGTCTAAGGGGTGAAGGCTACACCTTC
TRBD1	.	TRBV11-1	TRBJ1-6	CASSLEGQVNSPLHF	TGTGCCAGCAGCTTAGAGGGACAGGTGAATTCACCCCTCCACTTT
.	.	TRBV29-1	TRBJ1-3	CSAVVSSGNTIYF	TGCAGCGCTGTAGTTAGCTCTGGAAACACCATATATTTT
TRBD1	.	TRBV5-4	TRBJ2-7	CASSPPGGEGEQYF	TGTGCCAGCAGCCCGCCAGGGGGAGAGGGTGAGCAGTACTTC
TRBD1	medium-sized	TRBV20-1	TRBJ2-5	CSASIPGQGRETQYF	TGCAGTGCTAGTATCCCCGGACAGGGAAGAGAGACCCAGTACTTC
TRBD1	.	TRBV3-1/TRBV3-2	TRBJ2-6	CASSQDSGRGTGANVLTF	TGTGCCAGCAGCCAAGATTCGGGCAGGGGGACTGGGGCCAACGTCCTGACTTTC
.	once	TRBV27	TRBJ2-7	CASSAGGYEQYF	TGTGCCAGCAGTGCAGGGGGGTACGAGCAGTACTTC